The clone carrying this T cell receptor beta chain was counted ten times or more. Its matching antigen is unknown. As the library was built, unique molecular identifiers were attached to individual cDNA molecules. In TCRdb, the RACE reads were re-called with MiXCR into one record per CDR3 protein. The table has around 99,000 distinct CDR3 sequences, roughly an eighth seen once; the top ten hold roughly 2%. These data come from a study of human T cells and chemical hapten exposure. The study's findings and limits: The study found expanded TCRs formed significantly more large CDR3 similarity clusters than controls.

The time point denotes: patch test 1, 2 weeks after DPC sensitization. As for treatment: therapeutic diphenylcyclopropenone sensitization with weekly scalp DPC. The CDR3 contains 13 residues. CDR1 is LGHNA, CDR2 YSLEER, per germline. V was trimmed by 0 bases and J by 4 bases, leaving 6 bases between them. This specimen was whole blood, taken in connection with sensitization to the hapten diphenylcyclopropenone (DPC). The sequence was obtained from a middle-aged woman with alopecia areata. Some clones in this sample may be carry-over from other donors' samples. The chain combines TRBV4-3 with TRBJ1-1; unclear D gene. The CDR3 loop is CASSQDIITEAFF. The CDR3 nucleotides read TGCGCCAGCAGCCAAGATATAATCACTGAAGCTTTCTTT.